This TCR beta chain was found in a study of blood T cell repertoires in COVID-19. Assay used: immunoSEQ multiplex PCR; TCRdb lists only in-frame clones, some missing. Among over 95,000 clones listed, roughly 84% were seen once. CDR1 and CDR2 from the germline V gene are KGHSH and LQKENI. The CDR3 has 16 amino acids. V was pared by 1 base and J by 8 bases, with 17 bases between. The rearrangement links TRBV18 to TRBJ1-4; a weak D match, TRBD1 (5 bases). The specimen was peripheral blood. This sequence was found in a woman in her 70s who had recovered from COVID-19. Here the CDR3 DNA reads TGTGCCAGCTCACCACAGGGCGCAGGGATAAAGGAAAAACTGTTTTTT. Its protein product is CASSPQGAGIKEKLFF. The entire variable domain, with the rest obtained from reference TRBV18 and TRBJ1-4, is as follows: NAGVMQNPRHLVRRRGQEARLRCSPMKGHSHVYWYRQLPEEGLKFMVYLQKENIIDESGMPKERFSAEFPKEGPSILRIQQVVRGDSAAYFCASSPQGAGIKEKLFFGSGTQLSVL.